This TCR beta chain originates from a study of response to subunit inactivated influenza vaccine. This clonotype came up many times. The antigen is unknown. Study-level results: A suggestion made by the authors is that each seasonal influenza vaccination recruits few new T cells.

TCRdb re-analysed the RT-PCR reads in MiXCR, keeping a single row per CDR3 protein. The data hold under 950,000 distinct CDR3 sequences, with around 20% observed a single time. The germline CDR1 and CDR2 sequences are SGHRS and YFSETQ. The length of the CDR3 is 15 residues. After removal of 4 bases from V and 17 bases from J, the junction contained 13 bases not matched to a gene. This chain joins TRBV5-1 and TRBJ1-6; 12 bases match TRBD1. The clonotype originates from a man aged 45 to 65 who received an inactivated influenza vaccine. The starting material was PBMCs from blood, obtained roughly 5 days after vaccination. The CDR3 is CASSVGGTGGEFIHF. The CDR3 nucleotides read TGCGCCAGCAGCGTGGGCGGGACAGGGGGCGAATTTATCCACTTT.